This T cell receptor (beta chain) was observed in a study of Graves' ophthalmopathy and Graves' hyperthyroidism. At least ten counts were recorded for this clonotype. Its antigen is as yet unknown. Amplification targeted the TCR beta CDR3 regions, with RNA transcripts as the source material. First-round RT-PCR with HTBI primers preceded a second-round multiplex PCR. TCRdb called the multiplex PCR reads again in MiXCR, with one record for every CDR3 protein. The table shows 600,000 to 700,000 distinct CDR3 sequences, with roughly 39% occurring only once. The study, taken as a whole, reports: Detection in blood was also observed for most expanded thyroid clonotypes above 0.001 frequency.

The PBMCs originated from roughly 10 ml of fresh peripheral blood. Germline lookup yields CDR1 LNHNV and CDR2 YYDKDF (reference sequence). CDR3 length: 14 residues. V lost 0 bases to trimming and J lost 7 bases; unmatched junction nucleotides: 6. Sample: peripheral blood. V and J are TRBV15 and TRBJ2-7, with 7 positions matching TRBD2. The clonotype originates from an adult man with Graves' ophthalmopathy. The CDR3 nucleotides read TGTGCCACCAGCAGAGACCTAGCGGCGAGGGAGCAGTACTTC. Protein product: CATSRDLAAREQYF. Using reference TRBV15 and TRBJ2-7 for the parts outside the CDR3, the full variable domain is DAMVIQNPRYQVTQFGKPVTLSCSQTLNHNVMYWYQQKSSQAPKLLFHYYDKDFNNEADTPDNFQSRRPNTSFCFLDIRSPGLGDTAMYLCATSRDLAAREQYFGPGTRLTVT.